Presented here are 30 T cell receptor beta chains from one specimen sequenced in a study of CD8 T cells in Susac syndrome. RNA totalling roughly 0.45 to 1 ug underwent reverse transcription with random hexamers. Using its own MiXCR run on the immunoSEQ multiplex PCR reads, TCRdb lists one record per CDR3 protein. The sample has over 100,000 distinct CDR3 sequences, about 95% seen once. The sequenced sample was CD8+ T cells from PBMCs. The receptors were gathered from a human donor with Susac syndrome.

The chain combines TRBV20-1 with TRBJ2-5; 12 bases line up with TRBD2. V gave up 6 bases and J gave up 5 bases; unmatched junction bases: 7. The CDR3 loop spans 14 amino acids. CDR1 and CDR2 from the germline V gene are DFQATT and SNEGSKA (reference sequence). The CDR3 sequence: CSARTSGVRETQYF. The CDR3 DNA is TGCAGTGCAAGGACTAGCGGGGTGAGGGAGACCCAGTACTTC.

The V gene is TRBV12-3 or TRBV12-4, the J gene TRBJ1-1, with a tentative D call TRBD1 (5 bases). The germline V and J ends were trimmed by 0 bases and 6 bases, with 20 bases remaining between them. The CDR3 has 17 residues. The CDR3 sequence: CASSLAHGVEGSSEAFF. In DNA form, the CDR3 reads TGTGCCAGCAGTTTAGCGCATGGAGTAGAGGGGTCCTCTGAAGCTTTCTTT.

The chain recombines TRBV9 with TRBJ1-2; D ambiguous. Trimming cost V 0 bases and J 6 bases, with 12 bases left between them. Per germline, CDR1 SGDLS and CDR2 YYNGEE. There are 14 residues in the CDR3. The CDR3 nucleotides are TGTGCCAGCAGCGTAGCGGCATTCGGGGATGGCTACACCTTC. Its translation is CASSVAAFGDGYTF.

The chain has TRBV20-1 and TRBJ2-4; 10 bases fit TRBD2. V shed 2 bases and J 3 bases; nucleotides not matched to a gene: 4. This CDR3 spans 15 amino acids. Germline V gene data show CDR1 as DFQATT and CDR2 as SNEGSKA (reference sequence). The CDR3 bases are TGCAGTGCTAGAAGCGGGGGGGTAGGCAAAAACATTCAGTACTTC. It specifies CSARSGGVGKNIQYF.

The V gene is TRBV9, the J gene TRBJ2-3; 8 bases line up with TRBD2. V was pared by 3 bases and J by 1 base, with 4 bases of the junction left unmatched. The CDR3 consists of 15 residues. Germline V gene lookup returns CDR1 SGDLS and CDR2 YYNGEE. This CDR3 reads CASSAVAGRTDTQYF. The CDR3 coding sequence is TGTGCCAGCAGCGCCGTAGCGGGGCGCACAGATACGCAGTATTTT.

The chain employs TRBV7-9 and TRBJ2-7; TRBD1 agrees at 8 bases. The CDR3 has 12 residues. The trim removed 6 bases at V and 5 bases at J, leaving 3 bases unmatched. CDR1 is SEHNR, CDR2 FQNEAQ, per germline (reference sequence). For the CDR3, the DNA is TGTGCCAGCAGGACAGGGGACGACGAGCAGTACTTC. This encodes CASRTGDDEQYF.

This chain uses TRBV5-6 with TRBJ2-7; D could derive from TRBD1 or TRBD2 (5 bases each). Per germline, CDR1 SGHDT and CDR2 YYEEEE. The CDR3 is 17 amino acids. V shed 3 bases and J shed 3 bases, with 22 bases lying between them. CDR3 coding DNA: TGTGCCAGCAGCTCCACCGAGGGAACCGACAGTGGCTACGAGCAGTACTTC. Protein product: CASSSTEGTDSGYEQYF.

This chain uses TRBV19 with TRBJ1-5; D call uncertain. The CDR3 extends over 15 amino acids. The V end was cut by 5 bases, the J end by 2 bases, with 13 bases between. In germline, CDR1 is LNHDA, CDR2 SQIVND (reference sequence). The CDR3 nucleotides are TGTGCCAGTAGTCCGAGCGGATTAGGCAATCAGCCCCAGCATTTT. This gives the protein CASSPSGLGNQPQHF.

The chain combines TRBV4-2 with TRBJ2-1, with D maybe TRBD1 (6 bases). This CDR3 has 14 amino acids. Germline V gene lookup returns CDR1 LGHNA and CDR2 YNFKEQ. V was clipped by 5 bases and J by 1 base, with 9 bases between them. The CDR3 nucleotides are TGTGCCAGCAGCTACAGGGAGTCCTACAATGAGCAGTTCTTC. Translation gives CASSYRESYNEQFF.

The chain has TRBV3-1 and TRBJ2-1; no clear D gene. From germline, CDR1 is LGHDT and CDR2 YNNKEL (reference sequence). This CDR3 has 12 residues. With 6 bases removed from V and 8 bases from J, the gap between germline ends came to 11 bases. CDR3: CASRYLSHEQFF. For the CDR3, the DNA is TGTGCCAGCAGGTACCTAAGCCATGAGCAGTTCTTC.

J is TRBJ1-2 and V is TRBV29-1; no clear D gene. CDR1 and CDR2 from the germline V gene are SQVTM and ANQGSEA. V lost 2 bases and J 8 bases, leaving 12 bases between the germline ends. There are 12 residues in the CDR3. CDR3 residues: CSVEPLQRGYTF. The CDR3 nucleotides read TGCAGCGTTGAACCACTGCAGAGGGGCTACACCTTC.

The chain links TRBV4-2 to TRBJ2-1; D perhaps matches TRBD2 (6 bases). Germline V gives CDR1 LGHNA, CDR2 YNFKEQ. The CDR3 totals 18 residues. V lost 4 bases and J 0 bases, leaving 19 bases between the germline ends. This CDR3 is CASSPSPGGASSYNEQFF. CDR3 DNA: TGTGCCAGCAGCCCCTCCCCTGGCGGGGCAAGCTCCTACAATGAGCAGTTCTTC.

The J gene is TRBJ1-5, the V gene TRBV9; 7 nucleotides align to TRBD1. The germline V gene encodes CDR1 SGDLS and CDR2 YYNGEE. CDR3 length equals 13 residues. With 0 bases clipped from V and 11 bases from J, the junction kept 5 bases outside the gene matches. The CDR3 loop reads CASSVGGGTTQHF. Written as DNA, the CDR3 is TGTGCCAGCAGCGTAGGAGGGGGCACGACCCAGCATTTT. Looking up the rest from reference TRBV9 and TRBJ1-5 gives the full variable domain: DSGVTQTPKHLITATGQRVTLRCSPRSGDLSVYWYQQSLDQGLQFLIQYYNGEERAKGNILERFSAQQFPDLHSELNLSSLELGDSALYFCASSVGGGTTQHFGDGTRLSIL.

The chain is built from TRBV5-1 and TRBJ1-1; maybe TRBD1 (6 bases). The ends were cut back, 2 bases at V and 1 base at J, with 15 bases in the middle. Germline loops: CDR1 SGHRS, CDR2 YFSETQ. The CDR3 is made up of 16 amino acids. The chain's CDR3 is CASSFQQGSANTEAFF. CDR3 nucleotides: TGCGCCAGCAGCTTCCAACAGGGAAGTGCGAACACTGAAGCTTTCTTT.

V and J are TRBV3-1 and TRBJ1-5, with unresolved D. V was shortened by 1 base and J by 7 bases, with 11 bases between the two germline ends. There are 14 residues in the CDR3. CDR1 and CDR2 (germline): LGHDT, YNNKEL (reference sequence). This CDR3 reads CASSQAGAGQPQHF. In DNA, the CDR3 is TGTGCCAGCAGCCAAGCGGGCGCGGGGCAGCCCCAGCATTTT.

The chain couples TRBV3-1 to TRBJ2-5, with D possibly TRBD2 on 5 matching bases. Trimming removed 3 bases from V and 4 bases from J, with 15 bases in between. This CDR3 region has 15 residues. Germline values: CDR1 LGHDT, CDR2 YNNKEL (reference sequence). CDR3 nucleotides: TGTGCCAGCAGCCAGAAACTAGATCGTCTAGAGACCCAGTACTTC. Amino acids: CASSQKLDRLETQYF.

CDR3: CSAKMPAYGYTF. The CDR3 nucleotides are TGCAGTGCAAAAATGCCAGCCTATGGCTACACCTTC. The V and J genes are TRBV20-1 and TRBJ1-2; D is unclear. CDR3 size: 12 residues. Between the trimmed V and J ends, which lost 6 bases and 4 bases, there was a span of 12 bases. Germline V gives CDR1 DFQATT, CDR2 SNEGSKA (reference sequence).

This chain links TRBV9 with TRBJ1-2; D is unresolved. The CDR3 has 13 amino acids. Trimming removed 2 bases from V and 3 bases from J, with 8 bases in between. In germline, CDR1 is SGDLS, CDR2 YYNGEE. CDR3 sequence reads: CASSVTTYYGYTF. CDR3 nucleotide sequence: TGTGCCAGCAGCGTGACAACCTACTATGGCTACACCTTC.

The chain couples TRBV29-1 to TRBJ1-1, with 7 nucleotides matching TRBD1. This CDR3 contains 14 residues. Looked up from germline, CDR1 is SQVTM and CDR2 is ANQGSEA. The V gene end was trimmed by 4 bases and the J gene end by 4 bases; junction bases not matched to a gene: 9. CDR3 amino acids: CSVVPTGSGTEAFF. CDR3 DNA: TGCAGCGTTGTCCCGACAGGGAGCGGCACTGAAGCTTTCTTT.

This clonotype appeared a single time. The V and J genes are TRBV6-5 and TRBJ2-7; tentatively, D is TRBD1 or TRBD2 (5 bases each). This CDR3 spans 14 amino acids. Trimming pared 0 bases from V and 3 bases from J, leaving 9 bases between. CDR1 MNHEY and CDR2 SVGAGI come from the germline V gene. CDR3 DNA: TGTGCCAGCAGTTACTCGGGGGATCTCTACGAGCAGTACTTC. The encoded protein is CASSYSGDLYEQYF.

A single count supports this clonotype. The chain carries TRBV19 and TRBJ2-7, with a weak D call TRBD1 (6 bases). The V gene lost 3 bases and the J gene lost 2 bases, with 11 bases spanning the gap. This CDR3 is 14 amino acids long. CDR1 is LNHDA, CDR2 SQIVND, per germline (reference sequence). The CDR3, as DNA: TGTGCCAGTAGTATGGACAGTTATACCTACGAGCAGTACTTC. Residues: CASSMDSYTYEQYF.

The rearrangement uses TRBV13 and TRBJ2-5; 8 nucleotides align to TRBD2. Germline CDR1 and CDR2: PRHDT and FYEKMQ (reference sequence). The V gene end was trimmed by 4 bases and the J gene end by 4 bases; junction bases not matched to a gene: 5. The CDR3 contains 14 residues. CDR3 loop: CASSSRGEGETQYF. The DNA for the CDR3 is TGTGCCAGCAGCTCGCGGGGGGAGGGAGAGACCCAGTACTTC. Variable domain in full (rest from reference TRBV13 and TRBJ2-5): AAGVIQSPRHLIKEKRETATLKCYPIPRHDTVYWYQQGPGQDPQFLISFYEKMQSDKGSIPDRFSAQQFSDYHSELNMSSLELGDSALYFCASSSRGEGETQYFGPGTRLLVL.

The chain has TRBV5-6 and TRBJ1-2; 9 nucleotides match TRBD1. The CDR3 sequence is 15 residues long. J gave up 4 bases and V 3 bases, and 7 bases lay outside the gene matches. Looked up from germline, CDR1 is SGHDT and CDR2 is YYEEEE. This chain's CDR3 is CASSWGQGTIYGYTF. The CDR3 nucleotides are TGTGCCAGCAGCTGGGGACAGGGAACAATCTATGGCTACACCTTC.

The chain couples TRBV6-2 or TRBV6-3 to TRBJ2-7; D is perhaps TRBD2 (5 bases). With 1 base removed from V and 3 bases from J, the gap between germline ends came to 10 bases. This CDR3 contains 14 residues. Germline V lookup: CDR1 MNHEY, CDR2 SVGEGT. CDR3 in DNA: TGTGCCAGCAGTTACTTGGCTAGCAGCTACGAGCAGTACTTC. It translates to CASSYLASSYEQYF.

The chain couples TRBV19 to TRBJ2-1; 16 bases fit TRBD2. The CDR3 totals 16 residues. Germline V gives CDR1 LNHDA, CDR2 SQIVND (reference sequence). Trimming removed 4 bases from V and 4 bases from J; junction bases left unmatched: 1. The CDR3 loop reads CASSKGLAGGYNEQFF. CDR3 bases: TGTGCCAGTAGTAAGGGACTAGCGGGGGGGTACAATGAGCAGTTCTTC.

V usage is TRBV6-2 or TRBV6-3 and J usage is TRBJ2-1, with D perhaps TRBD2 (6 bases). The CDR3 runs 16 residues. Trimming shortened V by 7 bases and J by 4 bases, and 20 bases separated the two germline ends. Per the germline V gene, CDR1 is MNHEY and CDR2 is SVGEGT. The CDR3 region has the DNA TGTGCCAGCAAGAGCTCTCTGCCGGGGGAATACAATGAGCAGTTCTTC. This codes for CASKSSLPGEYNEQFF.

The rearrangement links TRBV5-1 to TRBJ1-4; D is unresolved. V lost 0 bases, J lost 6 bases, and 6 bases lay in between. Germline V CDR1 and CDR2: SGHRS, YFSETQ. The CDR3 sequence is 13 residues long. The DNA for the CDR3 is TGCGCCAGCAGCTTGGTAGGAGATGAAAAACTGTTTTTT. Translating gives CASSLVGDEKLFF.

This sequence joins TRBV15 and TRBJ2-5; the D is unclear. The germline V and J ends were trimmed by 1 base and 0 bases, with 9 bases remaining between them. CDR1 LNHNV and CDR2 YYDKDF come from the germline V gene (reference sequence). The CDR3 sequence is 15 residues long. Here the CDR3 DNA reads TGTGCCACCAGCAGAGTTCTGTCAAACCAAGAGACCCAGTACTTC. Translated, it gives CATSRVLSNQETQYF.

V gene TRBV7-9 combines with J gene TRBJ2-3; D may be TRBD2 (7 bases). Trimming removed 5 bases from V and 2 bases from J, with 14 bases in between. This CDR3 has 15 residues. The V gene's germline CDR1 is SEHNR and CDR2 FQNEAQ (reference sequence). CDR3 nucleotides: TGTGCCAGCAGCCCCACGGGGGGCCTCACAGATACGCAGTATTTT. Its translation: CASSPTGGLTDTQYF.

The rearrangement joins TRBV2 to TRBJ1-5, with D perhaps matching TRBD1 (5 bases). Trimming left V 8 bases short and J 2 bases short, with 22 bases between. The CDR3 contains 17 residues. Germline assignment: CDR1 SNHLY and CDR2 FYNNEI. The CDR3, as DNA: TGTGCCAGCGGGTGGGGTTCGGGGGAGTTTGGCAATCAGCCCCAGCATTTT. This translates into CASGWGSGEFGNQPQHF.